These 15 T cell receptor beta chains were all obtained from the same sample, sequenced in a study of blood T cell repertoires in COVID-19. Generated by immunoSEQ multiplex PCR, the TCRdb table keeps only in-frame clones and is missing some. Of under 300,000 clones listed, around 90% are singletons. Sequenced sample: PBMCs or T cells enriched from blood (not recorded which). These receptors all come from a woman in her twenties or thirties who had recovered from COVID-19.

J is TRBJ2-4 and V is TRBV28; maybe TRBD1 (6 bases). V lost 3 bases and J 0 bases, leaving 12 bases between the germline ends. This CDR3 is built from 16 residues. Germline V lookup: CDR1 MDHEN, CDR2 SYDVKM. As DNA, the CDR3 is TGTGCCAGCAGTTTCTTCGGACAGCTAGCCAAAAACATTCAGTACTTC. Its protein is CASSFFGQLAKNIQYF.

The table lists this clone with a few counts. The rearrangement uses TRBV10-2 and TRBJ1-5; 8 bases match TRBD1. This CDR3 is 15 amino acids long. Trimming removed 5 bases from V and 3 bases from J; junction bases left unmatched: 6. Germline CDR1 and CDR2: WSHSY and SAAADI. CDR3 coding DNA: TGCGCCAGCAGTAAACAGGGGGGACCCAATCAGCCCCAGCATTTT. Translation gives CASSKQGGPNQPQHF.

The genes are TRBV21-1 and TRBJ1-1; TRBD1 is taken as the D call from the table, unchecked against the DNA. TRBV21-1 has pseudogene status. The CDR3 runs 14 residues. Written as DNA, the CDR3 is TGTGCCAGCAGTCACGACAGGGGGCACACTGAAGCTTTCTTT. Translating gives CASSHDRGHTEAFF.

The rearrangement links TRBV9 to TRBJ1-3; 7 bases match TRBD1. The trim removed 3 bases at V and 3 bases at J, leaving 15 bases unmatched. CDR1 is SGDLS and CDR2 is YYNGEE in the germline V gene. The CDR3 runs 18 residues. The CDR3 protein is CASSANTRGDSHGNTIYF. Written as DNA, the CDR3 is TGTGCCAGCAGCGCCAATACACGAGGGGACAGCCATGGAAACACCATATATTTT.

CDR3 DNA sequence: TGTGCCAGCAGTTCCAGGGTGAGCTACACCTTC. This encodes CASSSRVSYTF. This rearrangement joins TRBV12-3 or TRBV12-4 to TRBJ1-2; D might be TRBD1 (5 bases). V lost 4 bases and J lost 9, with 9 bases in between. The CDR3 totals 11 residues.

CDR3 sequence: CASSPLGQGLNQPQHF. CDR3 bases: TGTGCCAGCAGTCCCCTCGGACAGGGACTAAATCAGCCCCAGCATTTT. V is TRBV28 and J is TRBJ1-5; 8 bases line up with TRBD1. J gave up 4 bases and V 5 bases, and 10 bases lay outside the gene matches. The germline CDR1 and CDR2 sequences are MDHEN and SYDVKM. CDR3 length: 16 residues.

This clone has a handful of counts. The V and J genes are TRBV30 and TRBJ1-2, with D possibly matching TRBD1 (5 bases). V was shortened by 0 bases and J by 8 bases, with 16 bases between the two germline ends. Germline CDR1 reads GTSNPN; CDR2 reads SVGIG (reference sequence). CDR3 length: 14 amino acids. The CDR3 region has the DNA TGTGCCTGGAGTGTACGTGGCACGGCAGGGGGCTACACCTTC. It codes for CAWSVRGTAGGYTF.

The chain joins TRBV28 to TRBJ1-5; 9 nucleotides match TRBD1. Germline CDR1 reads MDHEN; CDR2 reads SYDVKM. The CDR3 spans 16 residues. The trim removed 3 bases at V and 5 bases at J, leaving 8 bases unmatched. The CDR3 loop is CASSFREGQGHQPQHF. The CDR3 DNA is TGTGCCAGCAGTTTCCGAGAGGGACAGGGACATCAGCCCCAGCATTTT.

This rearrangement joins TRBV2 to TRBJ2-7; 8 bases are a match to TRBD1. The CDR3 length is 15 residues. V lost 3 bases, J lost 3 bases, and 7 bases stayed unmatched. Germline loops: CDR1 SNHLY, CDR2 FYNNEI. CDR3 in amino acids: CASSEDRVRRYEQYF. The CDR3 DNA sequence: TGTGCCAGCAGTGAGGACAGGGTGCGGCGCTACGAGCAGTACTTC.

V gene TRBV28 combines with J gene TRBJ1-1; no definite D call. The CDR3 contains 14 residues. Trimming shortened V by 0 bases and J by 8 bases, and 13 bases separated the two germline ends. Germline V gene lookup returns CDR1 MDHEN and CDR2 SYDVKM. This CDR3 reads CASSLWEGGNEAFF. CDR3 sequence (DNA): TGTGCCAGCAGTTTATGGGAGGGCGGGAACGAAGCTTTCTTT.

The CDR3 DNA is TGCGCCAGCAGCCAAGATCCCAGAGGAAGCAATCAGCCCCAGCATTTT. It translates to CASSQDPRGSNQPQHF. V gene TRBV4-1 combines with J gene TRBJ1-5; D not certain. This CDR3 contains 16 residues. Deletions cut 0 bases from V and 1 base from J, with 10 bases between. Looked up from germline, CDR1 is MGHRA and CDR2 is YSYEKL.

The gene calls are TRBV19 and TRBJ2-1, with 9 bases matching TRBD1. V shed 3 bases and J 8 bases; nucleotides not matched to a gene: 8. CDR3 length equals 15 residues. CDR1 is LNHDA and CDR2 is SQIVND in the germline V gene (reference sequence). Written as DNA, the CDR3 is TGTGCCAGTAGTATTCTCCGGGACAGGGTCCATGAGCAGTTCTTC. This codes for CASSILRDRVHEQFF.

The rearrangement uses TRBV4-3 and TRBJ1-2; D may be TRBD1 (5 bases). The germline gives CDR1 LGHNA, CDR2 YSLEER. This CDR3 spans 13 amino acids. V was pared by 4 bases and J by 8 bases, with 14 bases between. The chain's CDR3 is CASSPRQSGGYTF. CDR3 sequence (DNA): TGCGCCAGCAGCCCTCGACAGTCCGGGGGCTACACCTTC.

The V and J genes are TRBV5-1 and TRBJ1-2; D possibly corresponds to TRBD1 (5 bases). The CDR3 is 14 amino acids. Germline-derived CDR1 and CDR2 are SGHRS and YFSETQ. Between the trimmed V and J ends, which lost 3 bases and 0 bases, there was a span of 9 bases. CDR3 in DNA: TGCGCCAGCAGCTCGGGACTTACTAACTATGGCTACACCTTC. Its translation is CASSSGLTNYGYTF.

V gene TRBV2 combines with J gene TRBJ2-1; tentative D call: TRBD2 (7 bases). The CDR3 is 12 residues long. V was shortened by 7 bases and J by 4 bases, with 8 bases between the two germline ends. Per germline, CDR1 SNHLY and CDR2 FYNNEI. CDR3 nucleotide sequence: TGTGCCAGCAAGGGGGGGTACAATGAGCAGTTCTTC. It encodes CASKGGYNEQFF.